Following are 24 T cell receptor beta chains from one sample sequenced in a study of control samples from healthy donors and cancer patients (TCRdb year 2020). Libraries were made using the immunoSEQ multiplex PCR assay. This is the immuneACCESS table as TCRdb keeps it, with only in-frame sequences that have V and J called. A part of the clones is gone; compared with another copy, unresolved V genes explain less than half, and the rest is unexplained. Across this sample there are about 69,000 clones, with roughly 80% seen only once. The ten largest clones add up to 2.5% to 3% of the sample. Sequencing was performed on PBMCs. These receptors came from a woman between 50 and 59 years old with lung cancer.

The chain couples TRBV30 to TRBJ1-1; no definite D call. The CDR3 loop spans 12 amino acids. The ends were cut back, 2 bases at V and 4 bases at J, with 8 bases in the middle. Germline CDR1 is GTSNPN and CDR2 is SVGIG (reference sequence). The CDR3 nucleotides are TGTGCCTGGAGTCAGGAGGGCACTGAAGCTTTCTTT. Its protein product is CAWSQEGTEAFF. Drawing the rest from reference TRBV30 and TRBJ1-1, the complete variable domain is SQTIHQWPATLVQPVGSPLSLECTVEGTSNPNLYWYRQAAGRGLQLLFYSVGIGQISSEVPQNLSASRPQDRQFILSSKKLLLSDSGFYLCAWSQEGTEAFFGQGTRLTVV.

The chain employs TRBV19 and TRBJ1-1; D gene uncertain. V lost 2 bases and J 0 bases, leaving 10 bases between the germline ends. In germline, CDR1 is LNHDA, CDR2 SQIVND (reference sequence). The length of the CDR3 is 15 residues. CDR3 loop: CASSINLGLNTEAFF. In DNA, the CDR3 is TGTGCCAGTAGTATAAATCTTGGTCTGAACACTGAAGCTTTCTTT.

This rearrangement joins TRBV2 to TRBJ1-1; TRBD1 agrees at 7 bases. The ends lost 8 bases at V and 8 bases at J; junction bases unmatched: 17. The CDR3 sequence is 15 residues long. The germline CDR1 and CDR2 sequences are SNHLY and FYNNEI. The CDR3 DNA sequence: TGTGCCAGCCTAAACAGACTACCCGGGACAGCAGAAGCTTTCTTT. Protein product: CASLNRLPGTAEAFF.

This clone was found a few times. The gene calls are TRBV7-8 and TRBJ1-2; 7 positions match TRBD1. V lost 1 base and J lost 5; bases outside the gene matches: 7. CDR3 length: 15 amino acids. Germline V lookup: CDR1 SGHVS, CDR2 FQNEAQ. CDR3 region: CASSLGLSQGYGYTF. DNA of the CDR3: TGTGCCAGCAGCTTAGGATTATCACAGGGGTATGGCTACACCTTC.

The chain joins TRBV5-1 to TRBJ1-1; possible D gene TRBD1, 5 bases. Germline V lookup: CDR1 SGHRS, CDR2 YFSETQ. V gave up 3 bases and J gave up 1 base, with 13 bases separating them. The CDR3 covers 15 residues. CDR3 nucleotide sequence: TGCGCCAGCAGCTCTACAGGCGTAGGGAACACTGAAGCTTTCTTT. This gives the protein CASSSTGVGNTEAFF.

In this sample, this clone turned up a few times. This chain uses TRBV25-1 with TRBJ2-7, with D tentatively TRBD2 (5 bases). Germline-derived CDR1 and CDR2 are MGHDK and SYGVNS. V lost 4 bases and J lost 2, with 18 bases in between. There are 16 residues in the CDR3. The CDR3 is CASSVRRSGATYEQYF. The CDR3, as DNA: TGTGCCAGCAGTGTTCGTCGGAGCGGAGCCACCTACGAGCAGTACTTC.

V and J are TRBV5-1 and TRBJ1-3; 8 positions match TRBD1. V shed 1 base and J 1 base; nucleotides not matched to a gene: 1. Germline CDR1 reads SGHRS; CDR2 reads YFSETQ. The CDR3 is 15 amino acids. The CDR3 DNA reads TGCGCCAGCAGCTTGCAGGGGGCATCTGGAAACACCATATATTTT. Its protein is CASSLQGASGNTIYF. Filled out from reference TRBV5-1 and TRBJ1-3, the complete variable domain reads KAGVTQTPRYLIKTRGQQVTLSCSPISGHRSVSWYQQTPGQGLQFLFEYFSETQRNKGNFPGRFSGRQFSNSRSEMNVSTLELGDSALYLCASSLQGASGNTIYFGEGSWLTVV.

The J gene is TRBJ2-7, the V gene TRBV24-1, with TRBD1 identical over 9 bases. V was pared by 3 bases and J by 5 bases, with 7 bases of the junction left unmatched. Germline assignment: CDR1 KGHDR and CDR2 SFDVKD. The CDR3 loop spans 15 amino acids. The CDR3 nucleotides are TGTGCCACCAGTGATATACAGGGGGCGCTGGACGAGCAGTACTTC. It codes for CATSDIQGALDEQYF.

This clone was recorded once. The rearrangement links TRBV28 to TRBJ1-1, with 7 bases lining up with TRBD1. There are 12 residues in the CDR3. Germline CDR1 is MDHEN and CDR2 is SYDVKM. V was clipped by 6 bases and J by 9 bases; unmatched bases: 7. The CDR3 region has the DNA TGTGCCAGCAGAACCGGGACAGCTAAAGCTTTCTTT. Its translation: CASRTGTAKAFF.

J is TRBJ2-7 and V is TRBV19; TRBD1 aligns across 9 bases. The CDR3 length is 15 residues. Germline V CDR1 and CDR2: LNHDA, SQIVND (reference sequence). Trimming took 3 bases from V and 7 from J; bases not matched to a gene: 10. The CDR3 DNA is TGTGCCAGTAGTATTTCCCCCGGACAGGGGTTGGAGCAGTACTTC. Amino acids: CASSISPGQGLEQYF.

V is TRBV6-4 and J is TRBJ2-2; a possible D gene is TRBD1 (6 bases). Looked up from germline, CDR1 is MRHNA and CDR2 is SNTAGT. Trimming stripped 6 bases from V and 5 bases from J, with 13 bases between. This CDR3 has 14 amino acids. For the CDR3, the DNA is TGTGCCAGCAGGGGGGCGGCAGAAACCGGGGAGCTGTTTTTT. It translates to CASRGAAETGELFF.

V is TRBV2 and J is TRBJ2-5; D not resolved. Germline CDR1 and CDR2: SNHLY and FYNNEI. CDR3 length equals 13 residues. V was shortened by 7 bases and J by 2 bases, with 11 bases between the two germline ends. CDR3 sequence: CASNSESQETQYF. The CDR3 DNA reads TGTGCCAGCAATTCGGAATCGCAAGAGACCCAGTACTTC.

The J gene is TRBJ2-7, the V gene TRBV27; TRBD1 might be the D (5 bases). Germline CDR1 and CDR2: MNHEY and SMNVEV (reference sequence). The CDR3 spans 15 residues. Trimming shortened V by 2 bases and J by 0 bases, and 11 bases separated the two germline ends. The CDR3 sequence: CASSLQGRSSYEQYF. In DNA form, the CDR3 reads TGTGCCAGCAGTTTACAGGGTCGTAGCTCCTACGAGCAGTACTTC.

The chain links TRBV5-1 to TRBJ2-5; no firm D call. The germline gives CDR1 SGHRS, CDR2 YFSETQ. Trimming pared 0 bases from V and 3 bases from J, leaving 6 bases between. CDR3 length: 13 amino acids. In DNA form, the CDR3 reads TGCGCCAGCAGCTTGGCCTTTAAAGAGACCCAGTACTTC. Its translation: CASSLAFKETQYF.

CDR3 coding DNA: TGCGCCAGCAGCGCCACAGGGTCCGGAAACACCATATATTTT. Translated: CASSATGSGNTIYF. This chain links TRBV5-1 with TRBJ1-3, with D maybe TRBD1 (6 bases). The CDR3 runs 14 residues. Germline V gives CDR1 SGHRS, CDR2 YFSETQ. Trimming pared 4 bases from V and 4 bases from J, leaving 12 bases between.

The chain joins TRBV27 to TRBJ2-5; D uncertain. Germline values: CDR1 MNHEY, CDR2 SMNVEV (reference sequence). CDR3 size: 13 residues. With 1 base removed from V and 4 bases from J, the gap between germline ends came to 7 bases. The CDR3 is CASSLYSPETQYF. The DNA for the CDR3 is TGTGCCAGCAGTTTATACAGCCCAGAGACCCAGTACTTC.

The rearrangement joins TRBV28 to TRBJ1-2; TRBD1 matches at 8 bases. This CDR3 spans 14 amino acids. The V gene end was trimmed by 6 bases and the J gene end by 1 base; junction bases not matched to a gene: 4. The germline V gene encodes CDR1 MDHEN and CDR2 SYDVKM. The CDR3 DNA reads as TGTGCCAGCAGGCCCGGACAGGGTAACTATGGCTACACCTTC. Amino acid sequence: CASRPGQGNYGYTF.

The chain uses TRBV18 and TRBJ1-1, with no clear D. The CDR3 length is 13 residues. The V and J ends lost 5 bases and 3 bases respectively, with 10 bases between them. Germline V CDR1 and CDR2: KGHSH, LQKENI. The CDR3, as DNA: TGTGCCAGCTCAAGTCAGAAGGACACTGAAGCTTTCTTT. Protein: CASSSQKDTEAFF.

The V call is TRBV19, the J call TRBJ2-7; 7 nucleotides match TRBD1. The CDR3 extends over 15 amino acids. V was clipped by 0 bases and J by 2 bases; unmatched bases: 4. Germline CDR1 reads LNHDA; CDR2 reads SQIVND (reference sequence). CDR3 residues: CASSIEGGAPYEQYF. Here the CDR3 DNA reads TGTGCCAGTAGTATAGAAGGGGGCGCGCCCTACGAGCAGTACTTC. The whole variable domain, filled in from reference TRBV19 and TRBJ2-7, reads DGGITQSPKYLFRKEGQNVTLSCEQNLNHDAMYWYRQDPGQGLRLIYYSQIVNDFQKGDIAEGYSVSREKKESFPLTVTSAQKNPTAFYLCASSIEGGAPYEQYFGPGTRLTVT.

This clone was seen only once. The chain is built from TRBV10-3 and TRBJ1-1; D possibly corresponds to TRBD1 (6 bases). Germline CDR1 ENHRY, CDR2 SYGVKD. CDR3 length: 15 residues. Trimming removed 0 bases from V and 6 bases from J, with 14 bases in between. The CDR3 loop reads CAISESKGGGSEAFF. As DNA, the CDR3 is TGTGCCATCAGTGAGTCGAAGGGGGGCGGCTCTGAAGCTTTCTTT.

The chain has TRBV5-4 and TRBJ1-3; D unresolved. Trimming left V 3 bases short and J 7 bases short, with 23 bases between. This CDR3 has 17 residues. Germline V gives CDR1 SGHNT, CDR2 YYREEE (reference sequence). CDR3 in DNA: TGTGCCAGCAGCTACGAAGGTGGCGGTTCGGGGAAGAACACCATATATTTT. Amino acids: CASSYEGGGSGKNTIYF.

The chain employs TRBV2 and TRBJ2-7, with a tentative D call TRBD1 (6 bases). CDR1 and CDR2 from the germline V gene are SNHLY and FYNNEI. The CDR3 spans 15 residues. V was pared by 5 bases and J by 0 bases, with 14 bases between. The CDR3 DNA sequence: TGTGCCAGCAGTCCCGACAGGTTACCCTCCTACGAGCAGTACTTC. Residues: CASSPDRLPSYEQYF.

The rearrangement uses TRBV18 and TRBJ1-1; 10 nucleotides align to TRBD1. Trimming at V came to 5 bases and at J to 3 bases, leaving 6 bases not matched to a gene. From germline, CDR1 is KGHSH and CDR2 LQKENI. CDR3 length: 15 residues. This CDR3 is CASSTLGQGDTEAFF. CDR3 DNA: TGTGCCAGCTCAACCCTCGGACAGGGGGACACTGAAGCTTTCTTT.

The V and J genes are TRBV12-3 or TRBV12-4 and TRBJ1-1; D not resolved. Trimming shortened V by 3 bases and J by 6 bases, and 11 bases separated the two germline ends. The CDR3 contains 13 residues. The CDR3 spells CASSFGVGAEAFF. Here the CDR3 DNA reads TGTGCCAGCAGTTTTGGGGTGGGCGCTGAAGCTTTCTTT.